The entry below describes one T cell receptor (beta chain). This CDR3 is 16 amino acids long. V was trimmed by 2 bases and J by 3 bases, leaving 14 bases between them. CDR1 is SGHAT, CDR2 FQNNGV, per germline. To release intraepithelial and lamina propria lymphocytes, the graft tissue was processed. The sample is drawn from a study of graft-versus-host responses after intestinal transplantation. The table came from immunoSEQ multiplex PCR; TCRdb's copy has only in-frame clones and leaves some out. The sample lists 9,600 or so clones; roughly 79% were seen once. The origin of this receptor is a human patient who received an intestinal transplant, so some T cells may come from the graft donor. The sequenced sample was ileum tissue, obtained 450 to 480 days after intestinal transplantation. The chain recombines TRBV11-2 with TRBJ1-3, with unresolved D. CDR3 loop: CASSLSPQRGGNTIYF. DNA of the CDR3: TGTGCCAGCAGCTTAAGCCCGCAGCGGGGTGGAAACACCATATATTTT.